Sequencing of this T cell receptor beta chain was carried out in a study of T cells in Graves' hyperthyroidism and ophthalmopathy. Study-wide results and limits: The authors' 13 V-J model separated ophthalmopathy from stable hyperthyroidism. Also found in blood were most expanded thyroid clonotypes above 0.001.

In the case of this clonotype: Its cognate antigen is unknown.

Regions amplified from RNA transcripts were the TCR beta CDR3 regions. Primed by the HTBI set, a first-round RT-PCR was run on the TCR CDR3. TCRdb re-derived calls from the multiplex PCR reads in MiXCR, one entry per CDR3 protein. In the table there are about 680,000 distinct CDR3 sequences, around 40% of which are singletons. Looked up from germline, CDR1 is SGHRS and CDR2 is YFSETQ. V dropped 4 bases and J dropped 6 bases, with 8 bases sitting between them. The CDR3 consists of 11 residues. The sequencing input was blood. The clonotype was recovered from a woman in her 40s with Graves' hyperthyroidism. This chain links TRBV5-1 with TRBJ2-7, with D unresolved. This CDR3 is CASSGSAEQYF. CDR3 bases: TGCGCCAGCAGCGGGTCGGCCGAGCAGTACTTC.